A selection of T cell receptor beta chains follows, all from one sample in a study of T cells in pancreatic ductal adenocarcinoma. The assay was immunoSEQ multiplex PCR, and TCRdb's table has in-frame clones only and misses some. The sample lists about 98,000 clones, roughly 96% occurring once. The sequenced material came from PBMCs. Source of these receptors: a human donor with pancreatic ductal adenocarcinoma. The CDR3 runs from the conserved cysteine through the conserved F or W. A D gene is named only where the DNA matches it firmly. The listing skips clone size in some rows; elsewhere it reads once, few, many or a size class.

clone_size: .; d_call: .; v_call: TRBV28; j_call: TRBJ2-7; cdr3_aa: CASSLWGMGPYEQYF; cdr3_nt: TGTGCCAGCAGTTTATGGGGGATGGGGCCCTACGAGCAGTACTTC
clone_size: .; d_call: .; v_call: TRBV14; j_call: TRBJ2-7; cdr3_aa: CASSPIQGLLRGSYEQYF; cdr3_nt: TGTGCCAGCAGCCCTATACAGGGCCTCCTTCGCGGGTCCTACGAGCAGTACTTC
clone_size: .; d_call: .; v_call: TRBV7-3; j_call: TRBJ1-1; cdr3_aa: CASRLGEDTEAFF; cdr3_nt: TGTGCCAGCAGATTGGGAGAGGACACTGAAGCTTTCTTT
clone_size: .; d_call: .; v_call: TRBV5-4; j_call: TRBJ1-3; cdr3_aa: CASSSKTDSGNTIYF; cdr3_nt: TGTGCCAGCAGCTCTAAGACAGACTCTGGAAACACCATATATTTT
clone_size: .; d_call: TRBD2; v_call: TRBV2; j_call: TRBJ2-5; cdr3_aa: CASSRTSGEETQYF; cdr3_nt: TGTGCCAGCAGTCGGACTAGCGGCGAAGAGACCCAGTACTTC
clone_size: .; d_call: TRBD1; v_call: TRBV5-8; j_call: TRBJ1-2; cdr3_aa: CASSTTGTGDLFNGYTF; cdr3_nt: TGTGCCAGCAGCACTACCGGGACAGGGGATTTATTCAATGGCTACACCTTC
clone_size: once; d_call: .; v_call: TRBV4-1; j_call: TRBJ2-2; cdr3_aa: CASSPPGTGELFF; cdr3_nt: TGCGCCAGCAGTCCCCCAGGAACCGGGGAGCTGTTTTTT
clone_size: few; d_call: .; v_call: TRBV5-4; j_call: TRBJ1-1; cdr3_aa: CASSSRTEDTEAFF; cdr3_nt: TGTGCCAGCAGTTCGAGGACAGAGGACACTGAAGCTTTCTTT
clone_size: few; d_call: .; v_call: TRBV2; j_call: TRBJ1-2; cdr3_aa: CASSENSLYGYTF; cdr3_nt: TGTGCCAGCAGTGAGAACAGCCTCTATGGCTACACCTTC
clone_size: .; d_call: TRBD2; v_call: TRBV29-1; j_call: TRBJ2-1; cdr3_aa: CSVEGTSGRMNEQFF; cdr3_nt: TGCAGCGTTGAAGGAACTAGCGGGAGGATGAATGAGCAGTTCTTC
clone_size: .; d_call: TRBD1; v_call: TRBV2; j_call: TRBJ1-4; cdr3_aa: CASSTHRGREEKLFF; cdr3_nt: TGTGCCAGCAGTACCCACAGGGGGCGGGAAGAAAAACTGTTTTTT
clone_size: .; d_call: TRBD2; v_call: TRBV5-6; j_call: TRBJ2-3; cdr3_aa: CASGPTSGSTDTQYF; cdr3_nt: TGTGCCAGCGGTCCGACTAGCGGGAGCACAGATACGCAGTATTTT
clone_size: .; d_call: .; v_call: TRBV5-1; j_call: TRBJ2-7; cdr3_aa: CASSFTGNYEQYF; cdr3_nt: TGCGCCAGCAGCTTTACAGGGAACTACGAGCAGTACTTC
clone_size: .; d_call: TRBD2; v_call: TRBV6-5; j_call: TRBJ2-7; cdr3_aa: CASSYWGTSSYEQYF; cdr3_nt: TGTGCCAGCAGTTACTGGGGGACTAGCAGTTACGAGCAGTACTTC
clone_size: .; d_call: TRBD2; v_call: TRBV5-1; j_call: TRBJ2-1; cdr3_aa: CASASGSGSYNEQFF; cdr3_nt: TGCGCCAGCGCTAGCGGGAGTGGATCCTACAATGAGCAGTTCTTC
clone_size: .; d_call: TRBD2; v_call: TRBV29-1; j_call: TRBJ2-1; cdr3_aa: CSVEKASGEVMDEQFF; cdr3_nt: TGCAGCGTTGAAAAGGCTAGCGGGGAAGTTATGGATGAGCAGTTCTTC
clone_size: .; d_call: .; v_call: TRBV5-4; j_call: TRBJ2-7; cdr3_aa: CASSVQGSYEQYF; cdr3_nt: TGTGCCAGCAGTGTTCAGGGTTCCTACGAGCAGTACTTC
clone_size: .; d_call: TRBD1; v_call: TRBV10-3; j_call: TRBJ2-1; cdr3_aa: CATGGGGQGYNEQFF; cdr3_nt: TGTGCCACCGGAGGGGGGGGACAGGGGTACAATGAGCAGTTCTTC
clone_size: .; d_call: TRBD1; v_call: TRBV19; j_call: TRBJ2-7; cdr3_aa: CASSIWGTGVYEQYF; cdr3_nt: TGTGCCAGTAGTATTTGGGGGACAGGGGTCTACGAGCAGTACTTC